A single sample gave rise to the 28 T cell receptor beta chains below, sequenced in a study of T cell changes during pregnancy in multiple sclerosis. Repertoires were generated with immunoSEQ multiplex PCR, while TCRdb's copy carries only in-frame clones and drops some. The data hold about 130,000 clones, with roughly 97% observed a single time. Sequenced material: peripheral blood, taken after pregnancy. Every receptor here comes from a female donor with multiple sclerosis, enrolled in a pregnancy study.

The chain has TRBV27 and TRBJ2-2; D gene uncertain. The V and J ends lost 1 base and 5 bases respectively, with 11 bases between them. The germline gives CDR1 MNHEY, CDR2 SMNVEV (reference sequence). This CDR3 is 15 amino acids long. The CDR3 loop is CASSLLFAGTGELFF. The DNA for the CDR3 is TGTGCCAGCAGTTTATTATTTGCCGGTACCGGGGAGCTGTTTTTT.

The V call is TRBV28, the J call TRBJ2-3, with D possibly being TRBD2 (6 bases). In germline, CDR1 is MDHEN, CDR2 SYDVKM. V gave up 7 bases and J gave up 2 bases, with 13 bases separating them. The CDR3 runs to 14 residues. CDR3 nucleotides: TGTGCCAGCACCGTAGCGGCGCTCACAGATACGCAGTATTTT. It encodes CASTVAALTDTQYF.

The V gene is TRBV25-1, the J gene TRBJ2-3; D unclear. Germline V lookup: CDR1 MGHDK, CDR2 SYGVNS. The CDR3 totals 11 residues. V was shortened by 8 bases and J by 2 bases, with 5 bases between the two germline ends. DNA of the CDR3: TGTGCCAGCTCCAACACAGATACGCAGTATTTT. Amino acids: CASSNTDTQYF.

The chain carries TRBV5-1 and TRBJ1-5; D might be TRBD1 (6 bases). Per the germline V gene, CDR1 is SGHRS and CDR2 is YFSETQ. V was trimmed by 0 bases and J by 6 bases, leaving 7 bases between them. CDR3 length equals 13 residues. CDR3 bases: TGCGCCAGCAGCTTGGCAGGGGTTCAGCCCCAGCATTTT. Amino acid sequence: CASSLAGVQPQHF.

The rearrangement uses TRBV5-1 and TRBJ2-2, with D maybe TRBD1 (6 bases). The germline V gene encodes CDR1 SGHRS and CDR2 YFSETQ. The CDR3 is 15 amino acids. Trimming removed 6 bases from V and 2 bases from J, with 14 bases in between. The CDR3 is CASTAGTRNTGELFF. As DNA, the CDR3 is TGCGCCAGCACCGCAGGGACACGAAACACCGGGGAGCTGTTTTTT.

The chain carries TRBV7-6 and TRBJ2-3; D unresolved. The CDR3 length is 15 residues. Per germline, CDR1 SGHVS and CDR2 FNYEAQ. V was shortened by 5 bases and J by 1 base, with 13 bases between the two germline ends. The CDR3 nucleotides are TGTGCCAGCAGCGGTACTCAAACGGGCACAGATACGCAGTATTTT. It yields the protein CASSGTQTGTDTQYF.

This chain connects TRBV11-2 to TRBJ1-4; 7 nucleotides agree with TRBD1. With 6 bases clipped from V and 10 bases from J, the junction kept 20 bases outside the gene matches. The CDR3 totals 17 residues. Germline V CDR1 and CDR2: SGHAT, FQNNGV. The CDR3 loop is CASRRPGAGGNIGKLFF. The DNA of the CDR3 is TGTGCCAGCAGAAGACCTGGGGCAGGGGGTAATATCGGAAAACTGTTTTTT.

The V gene is TRBV13, the J gene TRBJ1-1; maybe TRBD1 (5 bases). Trimming shortened V by 1 base and J by 0 bases, and 12 bases separated the two germline ends. The CDR3 covers 16 residues. The germline V gene encodes CDR1 PRHDT and CDR2 FYEKMQ (reference sequence). CDR3 nucleotide sequence: TGTGCCAGCAGCTTAGAAGGCAGGGATGTGAACACTGAAGCTTTCTTT. Its translation is CASSLEGRDVNTEAFF.

This clone was seen a single time. J is TRBJ2-7 and V is TRBV28; possible D gene TRBD2, 5 bases. The CDR3 runs to 12 residues. Trimming shortened V by 6 bases and J by 3 bases, and 9 bases separated the two germline ends. Germline V CDR1 and CDR2: MDHEN, SYDVKM. The CDR3, as DNA: TGTGCCAGCAGGGCGGCGGGCTACGAGCAGTACTTC. Translation gives CASRAAGYEQYF.

The chain has TRBV6-5 and TRBJ1-3; the match to TRBD1 covers 8 bases. Germline CDR1 and CDR2: MNHEY and SVGAGI. CDR3 size: 16 residues. Germline trimming cut 4 bases from V and 2 bases from J; bases unmatched to any gene: 7. The DNA for the CDR3 is TGTGCCAGCAGTTTAACTCCGACAGGGGCTGGAAACACCATATATTTT. Residues: CASSLTPTGAGNTIYF.

The chain couples TRBV28 to TRBJ1-4; 9 nucleotides align to TRBD1. Trimming removed 6 bases from V and 8 bases from J; junction bases left unmatched: 7. The CDR3 length is 14 residues. Germline V gene lookup returns CDR1 MDHEN and CDR2 SYDVKM. The CDR3 loop is CASSWDREGEKLFF. In nucleotides, the CDR3 is TGTGCCAGCAGCTGGGACAGGGAGGGGGAAAAACTGTTTTTT. Variable domain in full (rest from reference TRBV28 and TRBJ1-4): DVKVTQSSRYLVKRTGEKVFLECVQDMDHENMFWYRQDPGLGLRLIYFSYDVKMKEKGDIPEGYSVSREKKERFSLILESASTNQTSMYLCASSWDREGEKLFFGSGTQLSVL.

The rearrangement joins TRBV25-1 to TRBJ2-7, with 7 bases aligning to TRBD1. Germline trimming cut 6 bases from V and 6 bases from J; bases unmatched to any gene: 14. This CDR3 spans 15 amino acids. Germline CDR1 and CDR2: MGHDK and SYGVNS. The CDR3 DNA is TGTGCCAGCAGCGAACCCCGGACAGGTGCTACCGAGCAGTACTTC. Its translation is CASSEPRTGATEQYF.

This clone is a singleton in its sample. This rearrangement joins TRBV14 to TRBJ2-2, with D maybe TRBD1 (5 bases). V was clipped by 0 bases and J by 0 bases, with 11 bases between them. Germline V CDR1 and CDR2: SGHDN, FVKESK. This CDR3 contains 17 residues. The CDR3 protein is CASSQDLSGPNTGELFF. For the CDR3, the DNA is TGTGCCAGCAGCCAAGATCTTTCAGGGCCGAACACCGGGGAGCTGTTTTTT.

This sequence joins TRBV28 and TRBJ2-3, with TRBD2 identical over 7 bases. Germline CDR1 MDHEN, CDR2 SYDVKM. V lost 6 bases and J lost 4; bases outside the gene matches: 4. CDR3 length equals 13 residues. The CDR3 is CASRRDYSDTQYF. The CDR3 region has the DNA TGTGCCAGCAGACGGGACTATTCAGATACGCAGTATTTT.

The gene calls are TRBV6-6 and TRBJ2-1; 13 bases are a match to TRBD2. The trim removed 6 bases at V and 7 bases at J, leaving 9 bases unmatched. The germline gives CDR1 MNHNY, CDR2 SVGAGI (reference sequence). The CDR3 covers 16 residues. CDR3 DNA sequence: TGTGCCAGCAGCCAAACTAGCGGGAGGGTAAGAAATGAGCAGTTCTTC. This codes for CASSQTSGRVRNEQFF.

CDR3 sequence: CAWRARGRTYEQYF. CDR3 sequence (DNA): TGTGCCTGGAGGGCCCGGGGGAGAACCTACGAGCAGTACTTC. The chain is built from TRBV30 and TRBJ2-7; a possible D gene is TRBD2 (6 bases). The germline V and J ends were trimmed by 3 bases and 2 bases, with 14 bases remaining between them. The CDR3 length is 14 residues. Germline V CDR1 and CDR2: GTSNPN, SVGIG (reference sequence).

J is TRBJ2-7 and V is TRBV27; TRBD2 matches 12 bases. The CDR3 has 15 amino acids. Germline CDR1 and CDR2: MNHEY and SMNVEV (reference sequence). Losses at the gene ends were 5 bases for V and 8 bases for J; bases not matched to a gene: 10. CDR3 DNA: TGTGCCAGCAGTAGAACTAGCGGGAGGTCTTTTCAGCAGTACTTC. It encodes CASSRTSGRSFQQYF.

The chain is built from TRBV15 and TRBJ2-7; 8 bases fit TRBD2. The CDR3 is 13 amino acids. Germline CDR1 LNHNV, CDR2 YYDKDF (reference sequence). Trimming cost V 4 bases and J 4 bases; bases outside gene matches: 3. Here the CDR3 reads CATSTGTSYEQYF. The DNA of the CDR3 is TGTGCCACCAGCACCGGGACTAGTTACGAGCAGTACTTC.

This chain links TRBV7-2 with TRBJ2-1, with 8 bases fitting TRBD1. Germline V gives CDR1 SGHTA, CDR2 FQGNSA. The ends lost 5 bases at V and 9 bases at J; junction bases unmatched: 15. The CDR3 is 16 amino acids. The CDR3 DNA sequence: TGTGCCAGCAGCCCAGCCGGACAGGGTAGGAGAGGTGAGCAGTTCTTC. Protein sequence: CASSPAGQGRRGEQFF.

This clone was counted once. This chain joins TRBV7-6 and TRBJ2-7; 10 bases line up with TRBD2. J lost 1 base, V lost 1 base, and 7 bases had no gene match. The germline gives CDR1 SGHVS, CDR2 FNYEAQ. CDR3 length: 17 amino acids. The CDR3 reads CASSLGVAGGGSYEQYF. CDR3 sequence (DNA): TGTGCCAGCAGCTTAGGGGTAGCGGGAGGAGGTTCCTACGAGCAGTACTTC.

The chain recombines TRBV28 with TRBJ2-1, with a possible D match to TRBD2 (6 bases). Germline-derived CDR1 and CDR2 are MDHEN and SYDVKM. CDR3 length: 16 residues. Deletions cut 1 base from V and 0 bases from J, with 10 bases between. The CDR3 spells CASSLLSGYSYNEQFF. The CDR3, as DNA: TGTGCCAGCAGTTTATTAAGCGGGTACTCCTACAATGAGCAGTTCTTC.

The chain links TRBV18 to TRBJ1-4; possibly TRBD1 for D (5 bases). The CDR3 has 15 residues. Germline-derived CDR1 and CDR2 are KGHSH and LQKENI. V was pared by 1 base and J by 4 bases, with 10 bases between. The CDR3 reads CASSPLRGYNEKLFF. Here the CDR3 DNA reads TGTGCCAGCTCACCACTACGGGGGTATAATGAAAAACTGTTTTTT.

This clone occurred once. The chain recombines TRBV19 with TRBJ2-7, with 12 bases aligning to TRBD2. The J segment lost 4 bases and the V segment lost 5 bases, leaving 3 bases of the junction unmatched. Germline assignment: CDR1 LNHDA and CDR2 SQIVND (reference sequence). CDR3 length: 14 residues. The CDR3 DNA sequence: TGTGCCAGTAGTCCGACTAGCGGGAGATACGAGCAGTACTTC. Protein sequence: CASSPTSGRYEQYF. The whole variable domain, filled in from reference TRBV19 and TRBJ2-7, reads DGGITQSPKYLFRKEGQNVTLSCEQNLNHDAMYWYRQDPGQGLRLIYYSQIVNDFQKGDIAEGYSVSREKKESFPLTVTSAQKNPTAFYLCASSPTSGRYEQYFGPGTRLTVT.

The chain links TRBV25-1 to TRBJ2-1; TRBD2 matches 8 bases. Losses at the gene ends were 9 bases for V and 5 bases for J; bases not matched to a gene: 15. Germline CDR1 and CDR2: MGHDK and SYGVNS. This CDR3 contains 16 residues. The CDR3 is CASHQGAGVEDNEQFF. CDR3 bases: TGTGCCAGTCACCAGGGAGCGGGAGTCGAAGACAATGAGCAGTTCTTC.

This clone showed up just once. This sequence joins TRBV19 and TRBJ1-5, with D possibly being TRBD1 (6 bases). Looked up from germline, CDR1 is LNHDA and CDR2 is SQIVND (reference sequence). The CDR3 is 16 amino acids. V lost 7 bases, J lost 6 bases, and 22 bases lay in between. CDR3 coding DNA: TGTGCCAGTACAGGGCGGGCGAGGCAAGGGGGTCAGCCCCAGCATTTT. Residues: CASTGRARQGGQPQHF. The variable domain in full, completed from reference TRBV19 and TRBJ1-5, reads DGGITQSPKYLFRKEGQNVTLSCEQNLNHDAMYWYRQDPGQGLRLIYYSQIVNDFQKGDIAEGYSVSREKKESFPLTVTSAQKNPTAFYLCASTGRARQGGQPQHFGDGTRLSIL.

A note on this clone: Distinct nucleotide sequences in the sample also encode this CDR3. V is TRBV11-3 and J is TRBJ2-2; D is unclear. V lost 1 base to trimming and J lost 4 bases, with 4 bases between them. Per germline, CDR1 SGHNT and CDR2 YENEEA. This CDR3 has 13 amino acids. DNA for the CDR3: TGTGCCAGCAGCTTAGGAGGCACCGGGGAGCTGTTTTTT. This translates into CASSLGGTGELFF.

This chain joins TRBV29-1 and TRBJ1-4; weak D call: TRBD1 (5 bases). The CDR3 is 12 amino acids. Trimming shortened V by 7 bases and J by 0 bases, and 6 bases separated the two germline ends. From germline, CDR1 is SQVTM and CDR2 ANQGSEA. This chain's CDR3 is CSARATNEKLFF. CDR3 DNA: TGCAGCGCCAGGGCAACTAATGAAAAACTGTTTTTT.

The chain carries TRBV28 and TRBJ1-2; the D gene is possibly TRBD1 (6 bases). Germline values: CDR1 MDHEN, CDR2 SYDVKM. There are 12 residues in the CDR3. Trimming pared 5 bases from V and 8 bases from J, leaving 12 bases between. CDR3 sequence reads: CASSTGSWGYTF. CDR3 nucleotides: TGTGCCAGCAGTACAGGGTCCTGGGGCTACACCTTC.